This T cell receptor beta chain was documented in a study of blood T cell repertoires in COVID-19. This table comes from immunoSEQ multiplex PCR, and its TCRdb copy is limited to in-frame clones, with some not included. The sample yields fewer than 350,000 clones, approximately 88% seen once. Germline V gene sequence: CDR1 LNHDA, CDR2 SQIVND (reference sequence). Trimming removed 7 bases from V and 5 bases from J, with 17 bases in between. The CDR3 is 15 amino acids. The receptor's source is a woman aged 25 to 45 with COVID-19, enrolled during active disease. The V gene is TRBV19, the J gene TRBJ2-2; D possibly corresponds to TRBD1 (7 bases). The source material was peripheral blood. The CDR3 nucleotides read TGTGCCAGTAAAGGGGGGCAGGGGGAGACCGGGGAGCTGTTTTTT. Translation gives CASKGGQGETGELFF.